The 18 T cell receptor beta chains in this list originate from one sample, sequenced in a study of blood T cell repertoires in COVID-19. Profiled with immunoSEQ multiplex PCR; TCRdb holds only in-frame clones, not every one. The table lists some 150,000 clones, about 90% of them singletons. Sequencing was carried out using peripheral blood. The receptors come from a woman at least 80 years old with acute or convalescent COVID-19.

This clone has just one count. J is TRBJ1-3 and V is TRBV3-1 (or the pseudogene TRBV3-2); D may be TRBD1 (5 bases). V dropped 4 bases and J dropped 4 bases, with 11 bases sitting between them. CDR3 length equals 14 residues. From germline, CDR1 is LGHDT and CDR2 YNNKEL (reference sequence). The CDR3 bases are TGTGCCAGCAGCCGCGGACAAATAGGAAACACCATATATTTT. It encodes CASSRGQIGNTIYF.

This clone turned up a few times. This sequence joins TRBV2 and TRBJ1-3; maybe TRBD1 (5 bases). V gave up 3 bases and J gave up 2 bases, with 11 bases separating them. Germline CDR1 is SNHLY and CDR2 is FYNNEI. The CDR3 length is 15 residues. The CDR3 loop reads CASSDEQGPGNTIYF. The DNA for the CDR3 is TGTGCCAGCAGTGACGAGCAGGGCCCTGGAAACACCATATATTTT.

The chain combines TRBV19 with TRBJ1-5; TRBD1 aligns across 9 bases. Germline CDR1 LNHDA, CDR2 SQIVND (reference sequence). CDR3 size: 16 residues. With V trimmed by 6 bases and J by 3 bases, 9 bases remained unmatched. The CDR3 DNA reads as TGTGCCAGTAGGGAATCCGGGACAGGGATCAATCAGCCCCAGCATTTT. This codes for CASRESGTGINQPQHF.

This clone was observed once. The V and J genes are TRBV2 and TRBJ1-5; TRBD1 is a possible D gene (5 bases). Germline V CDR1 and CDR2: SNHLY, FYNNEI. Trimming removed 5 bases at V and 7 bases at J, with 15 bases between. The CDR3 totals 14 residues. DNA of the CDR3: TGTGCCAGCAGTACCGACGGGGGGGGGCAGCCCCAGCATTTT. Protein product: CASSTDGGGQPQHF. Full variable domain (outside the CDR3, taken from reference TRBV2 and TRBJ1-5): EPEVTQTPSHQVTQMGQEVILRCVPISNHLYFYWYRQILGQKVEFLVSFYNNEISEKSEIFDDQFSVERPDGSNFTLKIRSTKLEDSAMYFCASSTDGGGQPQHFGDGTRLSIL.

CDR3 amino acids: CASSLVAGEYNEQFF. The CDR3 DNA reads TGCGCCAGCAGCTTGGTAGCGGGGGAATACAATGAGCAGTTCTTC. V and J are TRBV5-1 and TRBJ2-1; TRBD2 agrees at 9 bases. Germline V gene lookup returns CDR1 SGHRS and CDR2 YFSETQ. This CDR3 has 15 amino acids. V lost 0 bases and J lost 4; bases outside the gene matches: 2.

V gene TRBV6-2 or TRBV6-3 combines with J gene TRBJ1-2, with 8 bases aligning to TRBD1. The germline CDR1 and CDR2 sequences are MNHEY and SVGEGT. The CDR3 is 15 amino acids. With V trimmed by 2 bases and J by 0 bases, 2 bases remained unmatched. Here the CDR3 DNA reads TGTGCCAGCAGTTACGGGACAGGAGCTAACTATGGCTACACCTTC. Amino acids: CASSYGTGANYGYTF.

The chain uses TRBV4-3 and TRBJ1-6, with D perhaps TRBD1 (5 bases). Between the trimmed V and J ends, which lost 0 bases and 5 bases, there was a span of 11 bases. In germline, CDR1 is LGHNA, CDR2 YSLEER. This CDR3 comprises 16 residues. CDR3 coding DNA: TGCGCCAGCAGCCAAGAAACAGGCGCCAATAATTCACCCCTCCACTTT. Translation: CASSQETGANNSPLHF.

The rearrangement links TRBV30 to TRBJ1-3, with D hard to call. V was trimmed by 5 bases and J by 0 bases, leaving 8 bases between them. The CDR3 consists of 13 residues. Germline V lookup: CDR1 GTSNPN, CDR2 SVGIG (reference sequence). The CDR3 spells CAWGGHSGNTIYF. CDR3 nucleotides: TGTGCCTGGGGAGGGCACTCTGGAAACACCATATATTTT.

This rearrangement joins TRBV29-1 to TRBJ2-1; possibly TRBD2 for D (6 bases). The germline V gene has CDR1 SQVTM and CDR2 ANQGSEA. The CDR3 covers 12 residues. Trimming took 5 bases from V and 7 from J, leaving 12 bases between them. CDR3 sequence (DNA): TGCAGCGTTACCCGACTAGGAAATGAGCAGTTCTTC. Protein: CSVTRLGNEQFF.

This chain links TRBV4-1 with TRBJ2-1, with a possible D match to TRBD1 (5 bases). The CDR3 has 15 amino acids. Germline values: CDR1 MGHRA, CDR2 YSYEKL. V lost 4 bases to trimming and J lost 7 bases, with 17 bases between them. The CDR3 bases are TGCGCCAGCAGCCTGAGACAGTCGACGGTGAATGAGCAGTTCTTC. Translation: CASSLRQSTVNEQFF.

The chain is built from TRBV13 and TRBJ1-6, with unresolved D. The CDR3 extends over 18 amino acids. Trimming cost V 0 bases and J 6 bases, with 18 bases left between them. Germline CDR1 and CDR2: PRHDT and FYEKMQ (reference sequence). This CDR3 is CASSLGRTQIPGNSPLHF. DNA for the CDR3: TGTGCCAGCAGCTTAGGCAGAACCCAAATCCCGGGTAATTCACCCCTCCACTTT. Combining the CDR3 with reference TRBV13 and TRBJ1-6 gives the whole variable domain AAGVIQSPRHLIKEKRETATLKCYPIPRHDTVYWYQQGPGQDPQFLISFYEKMQSDKGSIPDRFSAQQFSDYHSELNMSSLELGDSALYFCASSLGRTQIPGNSPLHFGNGTRLTVT.

This chain connects TRBV7-9 to TRBJ1-1; weak D call: TRBD1 (5 bases). The ends were cut back, 5 bases at V and 7 bases at J, with 17 bases in the middle. The CDR3 sequence is 14 residues long. In germline, CDR1 is SEHNR, CDR2 FQNEAQ (reference sequence). CDR3 loop: CASSLQGNSGEAFF. CDR3 DNA sequence: TGTGCCAGCAGCCTTCAGGGCAATAGTGGTGAAGCTTTCTTT.

The V gene is TRBV19, the J gene TRBJ1-4; TRBD1 aligns across 12 bases. The CDR3 is 14 residues long. V lost 4 bases and J lost 10; bases outside the gene matches: 4. The germline V gene has CDR1 LNHDA and CDR2 SQIVND (reference sequence). The DNA of the CDR3 is TGTGCCAGTAGTACGGGACAGGGGGCGAGAAAACTGTTTTTT. This gives the protein CASSTGQGARKLFF.

The chain joins TRBV10-3 to TRBJ1-1; D might be TRBD1 (6 bases). V was clipped by 6 bases and J by 0 bases, with 14 bases between them. The germline V gene has CDR1 ENHRY and CDR2 SYGVKD. The CDR3 has 15 amino acids. The CDR3 reads CAIREVGGLNTEAFF. DNA of the CDR3: TGTGCCATCAGAGAGGTTGGGGGCCTGAACACTGAAGCTTTCTTT.

CDR3: CASSYSGHPDNYGYTF. The CDR3 DNA is TGTGCCAGCAGTTACTCGGGACACCCGGATAACTATGGCTACACCTTC. V usage is TRBV6-5 and J usage is TRBJ1-2; the D gene is possibly TRBD1 (6 bases). Between the trimmed V and J ends, which lost 0 bases and 1 base, there was a span of 12 bases. This CDR3 contains 16 residues. Germline-derived CDR1 and CDR2 are MNHEY and SVGAGI.

The gene calls are TRBV18 and TRBJ2-2; weak D call: TRBD1 (6 bases). The CDR3 is made up of 16 amino acids. Germline assignment: CDR1 KGHSH and CDR2 LQKENI. The V end lost 0 bases, the J end lost 5 bases, and 13 bases lay between the germline ends. CDR3 coding DNA: TGTGCCAGCTCACCACCTGGACAGAAGCCAACCGGGGAGCTGTTTTTT. Encoded protein: CASSPPGQKPTGELFF.

The chain joins TRBV2 to TRBJ1-2; the match to TRBD1 covers 9 bases. The V gene's germline CDR1 is SNHLY and CDR2 FYNNEI. J gave up 5 bases and V 1 base, and 5 bases lay outside the gene matches. This CDR3 comprises 15 residues. Here the CDR3 DNA reads TGTGCCAGCAGTGAAGACAGGGGGCCGGGATATGGCTACACCTTC. It yields the protein CASSEDRGPGYGYTF.

The gene calls are TRBV10-3 and TRBJ1-5; 9 bases line up with TRBD1. The V gene's germline CDR1 is ENHRY and CDR2 SYGVKD. The length of the CDR3 is 15 residues. V lost 4 bases and J lost 4; bases outside the gene matches: 5. The CDR3 DNA reads TGTGCCATCAGTGGACAGGGGGGAACAAATCAGCCCCAGCATTTT. Protein: CAISGQGGTNQPQHF.